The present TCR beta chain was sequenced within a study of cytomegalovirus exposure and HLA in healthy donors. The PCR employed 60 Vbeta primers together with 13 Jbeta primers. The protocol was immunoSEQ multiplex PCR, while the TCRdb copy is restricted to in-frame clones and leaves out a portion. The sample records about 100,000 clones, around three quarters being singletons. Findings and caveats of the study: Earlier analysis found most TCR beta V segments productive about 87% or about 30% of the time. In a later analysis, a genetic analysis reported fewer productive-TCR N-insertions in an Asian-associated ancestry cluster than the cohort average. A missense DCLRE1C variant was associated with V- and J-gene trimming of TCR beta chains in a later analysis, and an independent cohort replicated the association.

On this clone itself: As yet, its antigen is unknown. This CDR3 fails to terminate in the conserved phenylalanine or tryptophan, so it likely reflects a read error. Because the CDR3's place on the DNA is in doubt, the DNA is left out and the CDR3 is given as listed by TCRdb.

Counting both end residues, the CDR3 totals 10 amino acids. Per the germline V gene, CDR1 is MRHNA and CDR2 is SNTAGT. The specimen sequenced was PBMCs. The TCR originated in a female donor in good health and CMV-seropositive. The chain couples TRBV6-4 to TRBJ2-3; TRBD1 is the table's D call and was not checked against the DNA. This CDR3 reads CASSDPDREG.